This TCR beta chain was retrieved from a study of neoadjuvant anti-PD-1 for oral cavity cancer. Study context: Patients without progression received a fourth nivolumab dose around day 43, then surgical resection on days 50-56.

This clone was counted only a few times. Time point reported: after neoadjuvant nivolumab, at surgical resection. Cohort: HPV-negative, locally advanced oral cavity squamous cell carcinoma patients. Analysis of PBMCs was direct, with no culture step. PBMC libraries mostly used around 510 ng of input genomic DNA, with six replicates per sample. Generated by immunoSEQ multiplex PCR, the TCRdb table keeps only in-frame clones and is missing some. The sample lists tens of thousands of clones; about three quarters were seen once. CDR1 is SGHRS, CDR2 YFSETQ, per germline. The CDR3 has 14 amino acids. Trimming left V 7 bases short and J 9 bases short, with 20 bases between.

Here the sequenced sample was PBMCs, taken after nivolumab (anti-PD-1) treatment. This receptor was taken from a person aged 35-80 years with oral cavity squamous cell carcinoma. The rearrangement uses TRBV5-1 and TRBJ2-1; D might be TRBD1 (5 bases). In DNA form, the CDR3 reads TGCGCCAGCTCGCCCCAGACAGCAGCGAGTGAGCAGTTCTTC. Its protein is CASSPQTAASEQFF.